This T cell receptor beta chain is drawn from a study of shared clonotypes between healthy human individuals. Study-wide background: Researchers assigned three CD4 naive, three CD4 memory, two CD8 naive and one CD8 memory plate to each donor.

Findings and limits, study-wide: Clonotypes which were not shared had lower generation probabilities than clonotypes that all four donors shared. Estimated richness values were generally larger in naive subsets than in memory subsets. It was observed that about 5% of naive CD4 clonotypes were shared across several donors.

CDR3 size: 12 residues. V lost 5 bases to trimming and J lost 11 bases, with 15 bases between them. CDR1 is PRHDT, CDR2 FYEKMQ, per germline (reference sequence). Positively selected for CCR7, the CD45RO-negative cells used as naive CD8 cells excluded terminally differentiated effector memory CD45RA+ cells. Assay used: immunoSEQ multiplex PCR; TCRdb lists only in-frame clones, some missing. The table lists some 2 million clones, less than 95% of them singletons. A note on this clone: The target antigen is unknown.

The chain employs TRBV13 and TRBJ1-2; perhaps TRBD1 as D (5 bases). The sequencing sample was made of naive CD8+ T cells sorted from blood. The origin of this receptor is a man in his late teens or twenties in good health. The chain's CDR3 is CASSVLQDVYTF. The CDR3 DNA is TGTGCCAGCAGCGTTCTACAGGACGTATACACCTTC.